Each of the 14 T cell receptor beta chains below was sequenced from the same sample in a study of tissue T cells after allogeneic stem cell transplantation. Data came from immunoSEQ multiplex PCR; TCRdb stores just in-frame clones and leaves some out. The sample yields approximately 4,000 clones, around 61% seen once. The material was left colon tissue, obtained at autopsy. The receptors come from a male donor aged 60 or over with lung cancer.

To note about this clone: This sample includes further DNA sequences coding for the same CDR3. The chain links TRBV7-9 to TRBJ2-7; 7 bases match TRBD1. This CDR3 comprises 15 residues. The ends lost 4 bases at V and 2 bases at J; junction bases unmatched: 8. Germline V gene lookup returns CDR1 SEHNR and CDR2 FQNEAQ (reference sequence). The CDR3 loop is CASSSRTGYPYEQYF. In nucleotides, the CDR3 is TGTGCCAGCAGCTCGAGGACAGGCTATCCCTACGAGCAGTACTTC.

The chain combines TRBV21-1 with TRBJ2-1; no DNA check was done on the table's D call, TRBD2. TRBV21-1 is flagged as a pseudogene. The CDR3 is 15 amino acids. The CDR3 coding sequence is TGTGCCAGCAGAAAAAAATTTAGCTCCTACAATGAGCAGTTCTTC. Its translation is CASRKKFSSYNEQFF.

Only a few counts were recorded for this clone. The CDR3 DNA sequence: TGTGCCAGCAGCTTAATAGGTCCTGAGCAGTACTTC. It is translated as CASSLIGPEQYF. The V call is TRBV7-2, the J call TRBJ2-7; the D is unclear. The CDR3 is 12 residues long. V shed 2 bases and J shed 7 bases, with 9 bases lying between them. The germline gives CDR1 SGHTA, CDR2 FQGNSA.

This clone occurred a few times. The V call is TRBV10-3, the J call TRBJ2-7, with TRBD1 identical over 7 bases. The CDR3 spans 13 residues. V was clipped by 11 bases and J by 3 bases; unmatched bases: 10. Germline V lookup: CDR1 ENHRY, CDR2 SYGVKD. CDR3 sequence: CAFGRGTDYEQYF. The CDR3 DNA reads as TGTGCCTTCGGAAGGGGGACAGACTACGAGCAGTACTTC.

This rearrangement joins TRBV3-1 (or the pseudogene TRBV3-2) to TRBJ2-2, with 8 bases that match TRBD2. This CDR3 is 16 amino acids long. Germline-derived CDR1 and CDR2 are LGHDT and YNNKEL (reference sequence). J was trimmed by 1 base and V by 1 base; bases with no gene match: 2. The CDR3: CASSQGAGVNTGELFF. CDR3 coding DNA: TGTGCCAGCAGCCAAGGAGCGGGAGTGAACACCGGGGAGCTGTTTTTT.

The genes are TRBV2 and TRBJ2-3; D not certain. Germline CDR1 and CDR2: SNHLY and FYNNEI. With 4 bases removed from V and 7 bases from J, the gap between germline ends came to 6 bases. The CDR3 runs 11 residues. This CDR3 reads CASSAGNTQYF. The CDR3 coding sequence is TGTGCCAGCAGTGCCGGAAATACGCAGTATTTT.

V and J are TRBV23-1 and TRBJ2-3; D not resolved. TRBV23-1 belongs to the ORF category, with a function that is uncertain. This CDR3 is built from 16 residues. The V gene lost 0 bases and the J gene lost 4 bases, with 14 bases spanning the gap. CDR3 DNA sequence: TGCGCCAGCAGTCAATCCTGGGAACCCTTCCCAGATACGCAGTATTTT. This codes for CASSQSWEPFPDTQYF.

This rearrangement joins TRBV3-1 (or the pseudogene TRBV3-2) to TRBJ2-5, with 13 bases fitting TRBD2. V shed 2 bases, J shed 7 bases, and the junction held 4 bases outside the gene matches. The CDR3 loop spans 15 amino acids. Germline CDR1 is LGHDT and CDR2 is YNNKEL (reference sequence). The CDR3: CASSQTSGGAWTQYF. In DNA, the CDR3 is TGTGCCAGCAGCCAAACTAGCGGGGGGGCTTGGACCCAGTACTTC.

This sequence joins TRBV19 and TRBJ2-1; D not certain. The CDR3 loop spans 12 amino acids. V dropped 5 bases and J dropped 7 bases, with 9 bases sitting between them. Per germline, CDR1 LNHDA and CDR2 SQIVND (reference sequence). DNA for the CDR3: TGTGCCAGTAGTCCCAACAGAAATGAGCAGTTCTTC. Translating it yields CASSPNRNEQFF.

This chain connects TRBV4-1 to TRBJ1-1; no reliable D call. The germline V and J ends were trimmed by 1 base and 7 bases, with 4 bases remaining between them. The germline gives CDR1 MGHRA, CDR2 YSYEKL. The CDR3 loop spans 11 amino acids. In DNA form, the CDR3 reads TGCGCCAGCAGCCAAGGCGGTGAAGCTTTCTTT. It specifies CASSQGGEAFF.

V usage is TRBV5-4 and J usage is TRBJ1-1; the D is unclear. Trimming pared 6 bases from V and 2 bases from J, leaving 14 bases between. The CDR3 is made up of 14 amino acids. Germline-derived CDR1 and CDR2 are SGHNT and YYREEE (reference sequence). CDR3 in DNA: TGTGCCAGCATGGGGTGGGGTCTTAACACTGAAGCTTTCTTT. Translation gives CASMGWGLNTEAFF.

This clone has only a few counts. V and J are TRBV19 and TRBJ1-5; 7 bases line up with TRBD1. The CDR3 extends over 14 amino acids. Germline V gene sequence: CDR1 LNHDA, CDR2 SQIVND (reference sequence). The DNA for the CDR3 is TGTGCTCTCAGGGACCGACAGGGTGGCCAGCCCCAGCATTTT. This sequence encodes CALRDRQGGQPQHF.

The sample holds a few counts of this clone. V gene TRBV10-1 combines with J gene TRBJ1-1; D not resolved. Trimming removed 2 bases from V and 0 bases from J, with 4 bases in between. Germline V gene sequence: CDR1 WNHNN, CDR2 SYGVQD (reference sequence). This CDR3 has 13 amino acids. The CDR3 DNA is TGCGCCAGCAGTGAGGGAATGAACACTGAAGCTTTCTTT. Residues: CASSEGMNTEAFF.

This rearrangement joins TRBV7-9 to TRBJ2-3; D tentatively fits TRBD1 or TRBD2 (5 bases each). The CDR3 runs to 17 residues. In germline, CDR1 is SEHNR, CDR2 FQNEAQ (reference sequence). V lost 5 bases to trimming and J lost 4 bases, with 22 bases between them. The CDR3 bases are TGTGCCAGCAGCCCGGGGCTTAGGGGTGTAATGCCAGATACGCAGTATTTT. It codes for CASSPGLRGVMPDTQYF. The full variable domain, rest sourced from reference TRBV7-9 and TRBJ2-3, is DTGVSQNPRHKITKRGQNVTFRCDPISEHNRLYWYRQTLGQGPEFLTYFQNEAQLEKSRLLSDRFSAERPKGSFSTLEIQRTEQGDSAMYLCASSPGLRGVMPDTQYFGPGTRLTVL.